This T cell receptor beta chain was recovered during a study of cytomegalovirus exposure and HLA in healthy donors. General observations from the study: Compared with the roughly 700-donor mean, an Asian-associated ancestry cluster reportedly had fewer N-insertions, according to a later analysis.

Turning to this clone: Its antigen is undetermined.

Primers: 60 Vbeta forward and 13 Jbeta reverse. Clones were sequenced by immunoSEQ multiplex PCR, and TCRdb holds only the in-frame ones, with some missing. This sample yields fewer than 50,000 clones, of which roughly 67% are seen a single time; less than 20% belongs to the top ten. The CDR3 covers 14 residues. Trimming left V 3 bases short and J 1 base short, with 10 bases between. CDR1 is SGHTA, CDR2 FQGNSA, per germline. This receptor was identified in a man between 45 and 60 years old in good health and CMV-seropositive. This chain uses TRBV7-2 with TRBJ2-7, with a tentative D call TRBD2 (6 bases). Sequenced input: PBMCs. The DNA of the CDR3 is TGTGCCAGCAGCTTCAATGGGGGGTCCTACGAGCAGTACTTC. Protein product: CASSFNGGSYEQYF.